This T cell receptor beta chain derives from a study of cytomegalovirus exposure and HLA in healthy donors. Whole-study context: Later, an analysis reported that the 110 or so validation repertoires had used the same platform as the roughly 720 first-cohort repertoires. General study points: TCR beta chains numbering more than 150 were designated cytomegalovirus-associated. In a later analysis, first-cohort TCR clusters were found to tend to co-occur in the 95 to 150 validation repertoires. Under in vitro conditions, three CMV-associated chains were confirmed as specific for CMV antigens.

Germline V CDR1 and CDR2: SGHDT, YYEEEE. V lost 0 bases and J lost 2; bases outside the gene matches: 4. The CDR3 has 16 residues. The repertoire was sequenced with immunoSEQ multiplex PCR; TCRdb's copy has only in-frame clones and lacks some. The profile shows 59,000 or so clones, 89% of them singletons. This clone was detected only once. The antigen is not known. V usage is TRBV5-6 and J usage is TRBJ2-2; TRBD2 agrees at 7 bases. The sample consisted of PBMCs. The receptor was derived from a woman aged 18-29 years in good health and CMV-seronegative. CDR3 coding DNA: TGTGCCAGCAGCTTGGGGAGAGCGGGAAACACCGGGGAGCTGTTTTTT. Translated: CASSLGRAGNTGELFF.